The 2 T cell receptor beta chains reported below all come from one sample, sequenced in a study of blood T cell repertoires in COVID-19 (dated by TCRdb to the early 2020s). Preparation of the library involved the immunoSEQ multiplex PCR assay. This immuneACCESS table, as held by TCRdb, lists in-frame sequences with V and J called but not all clones. Of the missing ones, under half trace to an unresolved V gene in checked studies; the others have no known cause. The sample has a few hundred thousand clones on record, 89% of them singletons. The top ten hold under 7.5% of the sample. The sequenced sample consisted of peripheral blood. Receptors were obtained from a man aged 18 to 30 who had recovered from COVID-19.

The chain uses TRBV9 and TRBJ1-1; tentative D call: TRBD1 (5 bases). Trimming removed 0 bases at V and 4 bases at J, with 7 bases between. The CDR3 is 13 residues long. Looked up from germline, CDR1 is SGDLS and CDR2 is YYNGEE. The DNA of the CDR3 is TGTGCCAGCAGCGTAGGCGGGACCACTGAAGCTTTCTTT. It codes for CASSVGGTTEAFF.

The chain has TRBV19 and TRBJ2-7; D perhaps matches TRBD2 (6 bases). This CDR3 contains 15 residues. Trimming pared 3 bases from V and 4 bases from J, leaving 16 bases between. In germline, CDR1 is LNHDA, CDR2 SQIVND (reference sequence). The DNA of the CDR3 is TGTGCCAGTAGTATTGTATTAGCGGCTGGATACGAGCAGTACTTC. It encodes CASSIVLAAGYEQYF. Full variable domain (outside the CDR3, taken from reference TRBV19 and TRBJ2-7): DGGITQSPKYLFRKEGQNVTLSCEQNLNHDAMYWYRQDPGQGLRLIYYSQIVNDFQKGDIAEGYSVSREKKESFPLTVTSAQKNPTAFYLCASSIVLAAGYEQYFGPGTRLTVT.